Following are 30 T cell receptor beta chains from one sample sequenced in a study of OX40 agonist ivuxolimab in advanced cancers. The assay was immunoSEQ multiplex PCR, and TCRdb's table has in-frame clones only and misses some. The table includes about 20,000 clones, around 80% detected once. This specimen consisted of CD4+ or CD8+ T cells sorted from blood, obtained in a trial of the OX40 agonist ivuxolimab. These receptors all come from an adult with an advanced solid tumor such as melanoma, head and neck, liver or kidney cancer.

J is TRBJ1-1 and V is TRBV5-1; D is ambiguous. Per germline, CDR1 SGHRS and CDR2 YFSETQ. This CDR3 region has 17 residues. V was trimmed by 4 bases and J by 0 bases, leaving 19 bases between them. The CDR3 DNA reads TGCGCCAGCAGCCAAGTCAATGCAGGAGGCATGAACACTGAAGCTTTCTTT. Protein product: CASSQVNAGGMNTEAFF.

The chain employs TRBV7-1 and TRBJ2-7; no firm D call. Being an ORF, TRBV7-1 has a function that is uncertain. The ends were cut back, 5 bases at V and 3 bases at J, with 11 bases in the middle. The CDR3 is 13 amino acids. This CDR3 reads CASSKGPNYEQYF. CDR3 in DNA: TGTGCCAGCAGCAAGGGCCCAAACTACGAGCAGTACTTC.

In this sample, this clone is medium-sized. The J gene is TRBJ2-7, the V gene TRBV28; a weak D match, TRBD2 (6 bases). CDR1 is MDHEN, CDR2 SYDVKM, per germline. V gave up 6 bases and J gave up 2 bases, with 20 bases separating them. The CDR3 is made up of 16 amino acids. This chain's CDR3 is CASSPPSSGLTYEQYF. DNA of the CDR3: TGTGCCAGCAGCCCCCCGTCCAGCGGGCTAACCTACGAGCAGTACTTC.

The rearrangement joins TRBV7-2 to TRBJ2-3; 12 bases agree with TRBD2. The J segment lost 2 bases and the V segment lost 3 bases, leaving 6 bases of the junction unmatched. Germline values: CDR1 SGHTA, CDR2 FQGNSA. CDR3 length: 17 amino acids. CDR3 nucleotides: TGTGCCAGCAGCTTCGCTAGCGGGGGGGCTCCCACAGATACGCAGTATTTT. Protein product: CASSFASGGAPTDTQYF.

This CDR3 is CSVGGKTNYGYTF. Here the CDR3 DNA reads TGCAGCGTTGGTGGAAAAACCAACTATGGCTACACCTTC. V gene TRBV29-1 combines with J gene TRBJ1-2; D is unresolved. Germline V gene sequence: CDR1 SQVTM, CDR2 ANQGSEA. The CDR3 length is 13 residues. V lost 4 bases, J lost 2 bases, and 11 bases lay in between.

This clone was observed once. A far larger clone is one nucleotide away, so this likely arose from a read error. The CDR3 DNA is TGTGCCAGCAGTGAAGCTTTAAGGGGGGCAGATACGCAGTATTTT. Translation: CASSEALRGADTQYF. The genes are TRBV2 and TRBJ2-3; D tentatively reads TRBD1 or TRBD2 (6 bases each). CDR3 size: 15 residues. Germline CDR1 reads SNHLY; CDR2 reads FYNNEI. V was trimmed by 0 bases and J by 4 bases, leaving 11 bases between them.

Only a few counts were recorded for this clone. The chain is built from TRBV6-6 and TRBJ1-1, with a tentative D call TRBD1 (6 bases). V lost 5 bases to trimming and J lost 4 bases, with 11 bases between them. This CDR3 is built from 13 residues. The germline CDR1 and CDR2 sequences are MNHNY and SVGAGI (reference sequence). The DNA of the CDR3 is TGTGCCAGCAGTAAACAGGGTGTCACTGAAGCTTTCTTT. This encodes CASSKQGVTEAFF.

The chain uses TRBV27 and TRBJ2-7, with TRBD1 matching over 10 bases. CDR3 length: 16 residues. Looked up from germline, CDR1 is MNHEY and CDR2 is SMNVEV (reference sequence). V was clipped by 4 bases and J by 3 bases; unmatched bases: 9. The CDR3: CASSSSIGDRGYEQYF. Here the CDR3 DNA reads TGTGCCAGCAGTTCCTCGATCGGGGACAGGGGCTACGAGCAGTACTTC.

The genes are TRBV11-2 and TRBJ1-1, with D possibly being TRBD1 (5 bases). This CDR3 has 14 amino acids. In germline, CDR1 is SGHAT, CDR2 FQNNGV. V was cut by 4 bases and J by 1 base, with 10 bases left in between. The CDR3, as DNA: TGTGCCAGCAGCTACGGGACGGAGAACACTGAAGCTTTCTTT. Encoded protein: CASSYGTENTEAFF.

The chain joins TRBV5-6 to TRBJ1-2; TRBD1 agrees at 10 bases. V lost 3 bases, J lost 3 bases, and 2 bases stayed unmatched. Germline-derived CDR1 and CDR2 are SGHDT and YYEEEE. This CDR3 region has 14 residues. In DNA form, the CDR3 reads TGTGCCAGCAGCTCGGGGACAGGGGACTATGGCTACACCTTC. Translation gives CASSSGTGDYGYTF.

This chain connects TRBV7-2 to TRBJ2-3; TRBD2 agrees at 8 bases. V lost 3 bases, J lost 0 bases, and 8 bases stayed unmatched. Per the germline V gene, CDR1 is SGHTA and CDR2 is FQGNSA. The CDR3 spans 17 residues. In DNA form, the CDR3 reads TGTGCCAGCAGCTTGGAACGGGGGGGACCTAGCACAGATACGCAGTATTTT. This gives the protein CASSLERGGPSTDTQYF.

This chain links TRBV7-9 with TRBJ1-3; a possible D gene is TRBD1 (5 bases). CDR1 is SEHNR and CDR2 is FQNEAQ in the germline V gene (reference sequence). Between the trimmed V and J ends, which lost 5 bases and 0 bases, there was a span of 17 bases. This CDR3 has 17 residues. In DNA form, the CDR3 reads TGTGCCAGCAGCGCAAGAACAGACAGCATCTCTGGAAACACCATATATTTT. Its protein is CASSARTDSISGNTIYF.

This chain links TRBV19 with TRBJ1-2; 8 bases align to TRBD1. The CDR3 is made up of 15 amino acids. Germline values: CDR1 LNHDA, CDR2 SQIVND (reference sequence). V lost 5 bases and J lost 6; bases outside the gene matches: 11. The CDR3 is CASSHDRGGTDGYTF. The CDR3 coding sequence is TGTGCCAGTAGTCACGACAGGGGAGGAACGGATGGCTACACCTTC.

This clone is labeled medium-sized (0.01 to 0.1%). DNA of the CDR3: TGCGCCAGCAGCCTCACTAGCGGGAGCCTTCGGTACAATGAGCAGTTCTTC. As protein: CASSLTSGSLRYNEQFF. The chain uses TRBV4-1 and TRBJ2-1; 11 nucleotides match TRBD2. This CDR3 has 17 amino acids. Losses at the gene ends were 4 bases for V and 4 bases for J; bases not matched to a gene: 9. Germline-derived CDR1 and CDR2 are MGHRA and YSYEKL.

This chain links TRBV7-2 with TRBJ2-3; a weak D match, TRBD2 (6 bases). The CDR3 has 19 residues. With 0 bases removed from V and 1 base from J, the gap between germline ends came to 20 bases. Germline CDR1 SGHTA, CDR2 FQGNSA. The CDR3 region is CASSLAAGTRGWGTDTQYF. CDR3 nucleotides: TGTGCCAGCAGCTTAGCGGCGGGGACTCGGGGGTGGGGCACAGATACGCAGTATTTT.

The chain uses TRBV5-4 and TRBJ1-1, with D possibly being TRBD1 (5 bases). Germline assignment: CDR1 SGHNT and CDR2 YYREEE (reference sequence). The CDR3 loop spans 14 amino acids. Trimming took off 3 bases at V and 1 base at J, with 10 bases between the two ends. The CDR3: CASSWGGPNTEAFF. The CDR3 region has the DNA TGTGCCAGCAGCTGGGGCGGACCGAACACTGAAGCTTTCTTT. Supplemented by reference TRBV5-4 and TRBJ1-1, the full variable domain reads ETGVTQSPTHLIKTRGQQVTLRCSSQSGHNTVSWYQQALGQGPQFIFQYYREEENGRGNFPPRFSGLQFPNYSSELNVNALELDDSALYLCASSWGGPNTEAFFGQGTRLTVV.

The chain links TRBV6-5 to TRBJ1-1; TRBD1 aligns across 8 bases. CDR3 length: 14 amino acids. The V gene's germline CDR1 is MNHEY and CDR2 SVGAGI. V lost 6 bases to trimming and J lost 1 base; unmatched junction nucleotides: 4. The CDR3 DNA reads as TGTGCCAGCAGCTGGGACAGGAGGAACACTGAAGCTTTCTTT. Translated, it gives CASSWDRRNTEAFF.

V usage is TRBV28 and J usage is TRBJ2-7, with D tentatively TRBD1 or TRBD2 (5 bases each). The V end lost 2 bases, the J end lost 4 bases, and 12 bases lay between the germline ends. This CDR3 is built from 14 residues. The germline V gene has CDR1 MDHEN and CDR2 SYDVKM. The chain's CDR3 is CASSLRDGVYEQYF. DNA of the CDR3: TGTGCCAGCAGTTTAAGGGACGGTGTATACGAGCAGTACTTC.

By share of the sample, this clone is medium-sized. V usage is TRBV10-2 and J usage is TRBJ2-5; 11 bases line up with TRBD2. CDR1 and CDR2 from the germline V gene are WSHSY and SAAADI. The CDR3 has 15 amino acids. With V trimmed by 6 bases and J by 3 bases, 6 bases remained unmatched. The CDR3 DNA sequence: TGCGCCAGCAGGTCCCTAGCGGGGGGAGAAGAGACCCAGTACTTC. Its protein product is CASRSLAGGEETQYF.

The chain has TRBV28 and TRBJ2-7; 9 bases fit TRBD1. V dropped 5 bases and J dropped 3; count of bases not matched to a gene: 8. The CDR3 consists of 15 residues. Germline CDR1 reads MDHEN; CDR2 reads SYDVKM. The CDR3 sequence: CASSDSGTGSYEQYF. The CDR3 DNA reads TGTGCCAGCAGTGATTCCGGGACAGGGAGCTACGAGCAGTACTTC.

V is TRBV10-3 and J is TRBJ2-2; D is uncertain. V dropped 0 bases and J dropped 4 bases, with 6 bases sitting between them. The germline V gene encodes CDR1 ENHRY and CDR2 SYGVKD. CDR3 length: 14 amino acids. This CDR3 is CAISESQLTGELFF. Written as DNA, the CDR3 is TGTGCCATCAGTGAGTCGCAGCTCACCGGGGAGCTGTTTTTT.

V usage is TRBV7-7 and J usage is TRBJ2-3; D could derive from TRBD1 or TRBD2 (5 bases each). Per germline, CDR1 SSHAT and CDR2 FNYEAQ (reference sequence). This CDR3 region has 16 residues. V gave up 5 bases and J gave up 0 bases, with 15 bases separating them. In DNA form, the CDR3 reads TGTGCCAGCAGCCGGCCCGGGGCCCTTAGCACAGATACGCAGTATTTT. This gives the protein CASSRPGALSTDTQYF.

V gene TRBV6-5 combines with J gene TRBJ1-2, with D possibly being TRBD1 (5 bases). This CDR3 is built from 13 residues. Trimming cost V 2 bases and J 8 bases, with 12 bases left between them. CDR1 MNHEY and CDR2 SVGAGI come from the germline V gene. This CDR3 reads CASSYGTFRGYTF. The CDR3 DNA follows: TGTGCCAGCAGTTACGGGACCTTCAGGGGCTACACCTTC.

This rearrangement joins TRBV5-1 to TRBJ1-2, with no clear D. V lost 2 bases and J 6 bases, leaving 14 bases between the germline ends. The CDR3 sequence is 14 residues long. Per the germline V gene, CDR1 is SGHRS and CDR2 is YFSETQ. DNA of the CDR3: TGCGCCAGCAGCTTAAGACCCCTTTCCCATGGCTACACCTTC. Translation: CASSLRPLSHGYTF.

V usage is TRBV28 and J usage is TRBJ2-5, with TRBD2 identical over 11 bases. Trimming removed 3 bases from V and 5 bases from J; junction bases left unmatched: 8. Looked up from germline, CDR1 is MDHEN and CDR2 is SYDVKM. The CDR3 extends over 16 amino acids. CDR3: CASSFGASGRRETQYF. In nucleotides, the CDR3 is TGTGCCAGCAGTTTTGGTGCTAGCGGGAGGAGGGAGACCCAGTACTTC.

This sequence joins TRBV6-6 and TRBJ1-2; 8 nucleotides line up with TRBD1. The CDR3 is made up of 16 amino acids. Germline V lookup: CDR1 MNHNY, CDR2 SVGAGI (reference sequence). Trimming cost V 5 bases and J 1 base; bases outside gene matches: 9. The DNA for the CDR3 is TGTGCCAGCAGTCTGGACAGGGTTCTAATTAACTATGGCTACACCTTC. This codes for CASSLDRVLINYGYTF.

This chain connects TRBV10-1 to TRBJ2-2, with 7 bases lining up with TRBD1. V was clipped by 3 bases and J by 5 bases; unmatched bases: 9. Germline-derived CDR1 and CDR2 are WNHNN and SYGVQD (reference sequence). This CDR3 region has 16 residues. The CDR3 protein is CASSDYFGTETGELFF. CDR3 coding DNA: TGCGCCAGCAGTGATTACTTTGGGACAGAAACCGGGGAGCTGTTTTTT.

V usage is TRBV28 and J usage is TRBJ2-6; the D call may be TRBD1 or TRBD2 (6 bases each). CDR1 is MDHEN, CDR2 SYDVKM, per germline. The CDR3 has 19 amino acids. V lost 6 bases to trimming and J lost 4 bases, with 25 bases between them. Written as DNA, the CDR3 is TGTGCCAGCAGCGCCTTAGGTCGATGGGGGGCGCGCGGGGCCAACGTCCTGACTTTC. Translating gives CASSALGRWGARGANVLTF.

Written as DNA, the CDR3 is TGTGCCAGCAGCACCCACAGTGCAACTAATGAAAAACTGTTTTTT. It encodes CASSTHSATNEKLFF. The genes are TRBV7-9 and TRBJ1-4, with D unclear. Germline values: CDR1 SEHNR, CDR2 FQNEAQ (reference sequence). The CDR3 totals 15 residues. V lost 5 bases to trimming and J lost 0 bases, with 10 bases between them. Variable domain in full (rest from reference TRBV7-9 and TRBJ1-4): DTGVSQNPRHKITKRGQNVTFRCDPISEHNRLYWYRQTLGQGPEFLTYFQNEAQLEKSRLLSDRFSAERPKGSFSTLEIQRTEQGDSAMYLCASSTHSATNEKLFFGSGTQLSVL.

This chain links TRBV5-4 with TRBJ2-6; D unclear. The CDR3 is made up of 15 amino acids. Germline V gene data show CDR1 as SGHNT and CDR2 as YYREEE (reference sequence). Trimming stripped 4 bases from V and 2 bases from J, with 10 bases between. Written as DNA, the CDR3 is TGTGCCAGCAGCGAAGGGTTGGCTGGGGCCAACGTCCTGACTTTC. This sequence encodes CASSEGLAGANVLTF.